This T cell receptor (beta chain) was recorded in a study of T cells in Graves' hyperthyroidism and ophthalmopathy. The wider study: Before treatment of any kind, peripheral blood was taken at initial diagnosis.

The source material, RNA transcripts, was used to amplify TCR beta CDR3 regions. The HTBI set primed first-round TCR CDR3 RT-PCR. Via MiXCR, TCRdb re-called the multiplex PCR reads, giving one row per CDR3 protein. The repertoire holds approximately 710,000 distinct CDR3 sequences, with 17% as singletons. In its sample, this clonotype was seen a few times. The study based diagnoses on clinical symptoms, serum thyroxine and TRAb, thyroid ultrasound and orbital computed tomography. V was pared by 0 bases and J by 5 bases, with 1 base between. Germline V gives CDR1 KGHDR, CDR2 SFDVKD. This CDR3 region has 12 residues.

The TCR sequence derives from a man aged 50-60 years with Graves' hyperthyroidism. This chain joins TRBV24-1 and TRBJ2-1; D remains ambiguous. Sequences were obtained from blood. The CDR3 DNA reads as TGTGCCACCAGTGATTTGCACAATGAGCAGTTCTTC. It specifies CATSDLHNEQFF.